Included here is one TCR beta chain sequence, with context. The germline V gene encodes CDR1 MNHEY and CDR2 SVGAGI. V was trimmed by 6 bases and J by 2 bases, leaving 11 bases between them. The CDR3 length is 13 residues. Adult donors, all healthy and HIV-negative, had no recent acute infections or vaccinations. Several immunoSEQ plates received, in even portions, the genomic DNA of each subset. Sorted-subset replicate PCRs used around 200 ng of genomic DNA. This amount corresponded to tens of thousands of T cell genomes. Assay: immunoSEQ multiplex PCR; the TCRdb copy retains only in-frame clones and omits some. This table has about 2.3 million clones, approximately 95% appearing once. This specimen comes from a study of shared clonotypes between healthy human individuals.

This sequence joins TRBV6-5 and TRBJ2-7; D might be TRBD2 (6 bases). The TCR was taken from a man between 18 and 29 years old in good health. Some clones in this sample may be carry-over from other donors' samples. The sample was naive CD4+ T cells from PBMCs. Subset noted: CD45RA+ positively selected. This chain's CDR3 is CASSSGDAYEQYF. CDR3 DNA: TGTGCCAGCAGCTCGGGGGACGCCTACGAGCAGTACTTC.